This T cell receptor beta chain was sequenced during a study of blood T cell repertoires in COVID-19. Turning to the study itself: Some COVID-19 samples were acute and others convalescent; all came from the United States, Italy and Spain. Nucleic acid was either cDNA or gDNA, and it came from T cells, B-cell-depleted T cells, or PBMCs.

Unmatched junction bases numbered 7, after V lost 5 bases and J lost 8 bases. CDR1 and CDR2 (germline): SGHTA, FQGTGA. The CDR3 consists of 13 residues. In the original processing: The assay estimated nucleated cells by amplifying reference gene primers. Using immunoSEQ multiplex PCR, the repertoire was profiled, and TCRdb retains in-frame clones only, with some absent. For V, J and clone size, that table is used; D and trimming come from the DNA. This repertoire shows under 200,000 clones, 90% found once; its top ten account for around 0.53%. This clone was detected once. The chain employs TRBV7-3 and TRBJ1-2; TRBD1 matches 8 bases. This TCR came from a man aged 50 or older with acute or convalescent COVID-19. Source material: peripheral blood. The CDR3 spells CASSPDRGRGYTF. CDR3 bases: TGTGCCAGCAGCCCAGACAGGGGTCGGGGCTACACCTTC.